A selection of T cell receptor beta chains follows, all from one sample in a study of T cell responses to AZD1222 COVID-19 vaccine. Measured with immunoSEQ multiplex PCR; TCRdb has only the in-frame clones, and not every one. The profile shows 95,000 to 110,000 clones, about 85% of them singletons. Material: peripheral blood, obtained on day 0 of AZD1222 vaccination. These receptors were collected from an adult in good health. Both conserved end residues are part of each CDR3.

v_call: TRBV5-6; cdr3_aa: CASSWPGTSGGDTQYF
v_call: TRBV20-1; cdr3_aa: CSARPTDTQYF
v_call: TRBV30; cdr3_aa: CAWRASGGIDEQFF
v_call: TRBV9; cdr3_aa: CASSGPRDGDTEAFF
v_call: TRBV20-1; cdr3_aa: CSARPQGGAFF
v_call: TRBV3-1/TRBV3-2; cdr3_aa: CASSQVANLGEQYF
v_call: TRBV28; cdr3_aa: CASSSTGGNQPQHF
v_call: TRBV15; cdr3_aa: CATSRGGDGEKLFF
v_call: TRBV13; cdr3_aa: CASSLEGQNYGYTF
v_call: TRBV5-5; cdr3_aa: CASSSWTSGGEQYF
v_call: TRBV19; cdr3_aa: CASRPLAGFPYNEQFF
v_call: TRBV12-5; cdr3_aa: CASGLNSNQPQHF
v_call: TRBV27; cdr3_aa: CASSLRFYTGELFF
v_call: TRBV3-1/TRBV3-2; cdr3_aa: CASSQVSRGGQLFF
v_call: TRBV5-4; cdr3_aa: CASSLKGSGYTF
v_call: TRBV3-1/TRBV3-2; cdr3_aa: CASSQASIGVANYGYTF
v_call: TRBV30; cdr3_aa: CAWSVAALGYGYTF
v_call: TRBV6-5; cdr3_aa: CASRMGQGQTQYF
v_call: TRBV9; cdr3_aa: CASSDAGMRGAGNTIYF
v_call: TRBV6-5; cdr3_aa: CASTETGSGTQYF
v_call: TRBV15; cdr3_aa: CATSRGVEKLFF
v_call: TRBV29-1; cdr3_aa: CSADRGYTGELFF
v_call: TRBV14; cdr3_aa: CASSQENSYEQYF
v_call: TRBV4-2; cdr3_aa: CASSLQSGINIYEQYF
v_call: TRBV5-8; cdr3_aa: CASSRTAEGRGYSPLHF
v_call: TRBV2; cdr3_aa: CASSAEGNEQYF
v_call: TRBV6-1; cdr3_aa: CASSDWAREQFF
v_call: TRBV4-3; cdr3_aa: CASSPSSGTEAFF
v_call: TRBV6-5; cdr3_aa: CASKTSSGYGYTF
v_call: TRBV6-2/TRBV6-3; cdr3_aa: CASSYPDRIHFF
v_call: TRBV30; cdr3_aa: CAWSQDAEAFF
v_call: TRBV2; cdr3_aa: CASLFHVPGELFF
v_call: TRBV5-5; cdr3_aa: CASSPGPGRGQPQHF
v_call: TRBV18; cdr3_aa: CASSLQEIGNQPQHF
v_call: TRBV4-1; cdr3_aa: CASSQAWGSPGNTIYF